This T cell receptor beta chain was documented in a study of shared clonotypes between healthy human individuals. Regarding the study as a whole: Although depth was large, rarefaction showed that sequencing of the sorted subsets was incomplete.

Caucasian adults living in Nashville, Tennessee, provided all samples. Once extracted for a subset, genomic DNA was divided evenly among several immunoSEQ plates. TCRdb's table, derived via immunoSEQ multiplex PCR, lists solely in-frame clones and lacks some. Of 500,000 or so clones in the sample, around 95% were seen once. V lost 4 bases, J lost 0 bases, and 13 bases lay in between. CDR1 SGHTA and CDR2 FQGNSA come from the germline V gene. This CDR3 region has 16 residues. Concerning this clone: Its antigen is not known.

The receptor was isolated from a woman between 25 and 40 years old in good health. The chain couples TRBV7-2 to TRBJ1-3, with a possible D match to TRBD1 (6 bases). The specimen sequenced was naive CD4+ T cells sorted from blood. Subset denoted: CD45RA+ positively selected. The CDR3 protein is CASSSRRGSSGNTIYF. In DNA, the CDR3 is TGTGCCAGCAGCTCCCGGAGGGGGAGCTCTGGAAACACCATATATTTT.